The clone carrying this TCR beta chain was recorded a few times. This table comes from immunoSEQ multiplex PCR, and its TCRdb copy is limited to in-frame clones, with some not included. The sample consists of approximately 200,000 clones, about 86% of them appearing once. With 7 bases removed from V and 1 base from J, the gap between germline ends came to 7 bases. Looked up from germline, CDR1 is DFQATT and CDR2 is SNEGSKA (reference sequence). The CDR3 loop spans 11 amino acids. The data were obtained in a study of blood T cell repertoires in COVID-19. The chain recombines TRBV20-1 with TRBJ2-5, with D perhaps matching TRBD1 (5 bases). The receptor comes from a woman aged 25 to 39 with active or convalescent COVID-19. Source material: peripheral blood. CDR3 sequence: CSGQFQETQYF. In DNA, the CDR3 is TGCAGTGGACAGTTCCAAGAGACCCAGTACTTC.